These T cell receptor beta chains were read from a single sample in a study of shared clonotypes between healthy human individuals. Here immunoSEQ multiplex PCR was the method, and the copy in TCRdb shows in-frame clones only, minus some. The sample shows about a million clones, about 76% of them seen only once. The sample taken for sequencing was memory CD4+ T cells sorted from blood. The receptors shown here come from a man aged 18 to 29 in good health. The CDR3 runs from the conserved cysteine through the conserved F or W. A D gene is named only where the DNA matches it firmly. Clone size is given for some rows only: seen once, a few or many times, or a class if the clone is expanded.

V gene	clone size	D gene	J gene	CDR3 protein	CDR3 DNA
TRBV28	few	TRBD2	TRBJ2-2	CASCVHSGGAPGELFF	TGTGCCAGCTGTGTGCATAGCGGGGGGGCCCCCGGGGAGCTGTTTTTT
TRBV10-2	few	NA	TRBJ2-1	CASSGTSNEQFF	TGCGCCAGCAGTGGGACCTCCAATGAGCAGTTCTTC
TRBV4-3	NA	TRBD2	TRBJ2-1	CASSQGGGRYNEQFF	TGCGCCAGCAGCCAGGGCGGGGGGCGCTACAATGAGCAGTTCTTC
TRBV7-9	NA	NA	TRBJ1-3	CASSWGSPEGGNTIYF	TGTGCCAGCAGCTGGGGGTCACCGGAGGGTGGAAACACCATATATTTT
TRBV7-2	NA	TRBD2	TRBJ2-7	CASSSRTGQSGGYEQYF	TGTGCCAGCAGCTCCCGGACGGGGCAGAGCGGGGGCTACGAGCAGTACTTC
TRBV7-2	NA	TRBD1	TRBJ2-6	CASSLGGGGANVLTF	TGTGCCAGCAGCCTAGGGGGCGGTGGGGCCAACGTCCTGACTTTC
TRBV5-6	NA	NA	TRBJ1-6	CASRRWILGNSPLHF	TGTGCCAGCAGGAGATGGATCTTGGGTAATTCACCCCTCCACTTT
TRBV2	NA	NA	TRBJ2-3	CASNDPGRADTQYF	TGTGCCAGCAACGACCCAGGGCGGGCAGATACGCAGTATTTT
TRBV6-1	few	NA	TRBJ2-3	CASSEAGGADTQYF	TGTGCCAGCAGTGAAGCAGGGGGAGCAGATACGCAGTATTTT
TRBV6-1	NA	NA	TRBJ1-1	CASSASKFTANTEAFF	TGTGCCAGCAGTGCCTCGAAGTTTACAGCGAACACTGAAGCTTTCTTT
TRBV28	NA	NA	TRBJ1-2	CASSFSDRVSSGYTF	TGTGCCAGCAGTTTTTCGGATAGGGTCTCCTCAGGCTACACCTTC
TRBV6-5	NA	NA	TRBJ1-2	CASSFSKAYGYTF	TGTGCCAGCAGTTTTTCAAAGGCCTATGGCTACACCTTC
TRBV11-3	once	NA	TRBJ1-1	CASSSPRNTEAFF	TGTGCCAGCAGCTCCCCCCGGAACACTGAAGCTTTCTTT
TRBV6-1	NA	NA	TRBJ2-7	CATMTGGAGTYEQYF	TGTGCCACTATGACAGGAGGGGCTGGGACCTACGAGCAGTACTTC
TRBV19	NA	NA	TRBJ1-5	CASSIEEYSNQPQHF	TGTGCCAGTAGTATAGAGGAGTATAGCAATCAGCCCCAGCATTTT
TRBV21-1	NA	NA	TRBJ1-5	CASYSQPQHF	TGTGCCAGCTATAGTCAGCCCCAGCATTTT
TRBV28	NA	NA	TRBJ1-2	CASRIPGAGYTF	TGTGCCAGCAGGATTCCAGGAGCTGGCTACACCTTC
TRBV25-1	NA	TRBD1	TRBJ2-7	CASSGWGQGAYEQYF	TGTGCCAGCAGTGGGTGGGGTCAGGGGGCCTACGAGCAGTACTTC
TRBV30	NA	NA	TRBJ1-5	CAWSVSGNQPQHF	TGTGCCTGGAGTGTATCGGGGAATCAGCCCCAGCATTTT
TRBV6-1	NA	NA	TRBJ1-5	CASRADGTQHF	TGTGCCAGCAGAGCGGACGGAACCCAGCATTTT
TRBV25-1	NA	TRBD1	TRBJ2-7	CASSRDSGSIYEQYF	TGTGCCAGTAGCCGGGACAGTGGATCTATCTACGAGCAGTACTTC
TRBV5-4	NA	TRBD1	TRBJ1-4	CASSFSTGQDEKLFF	TGTGCCAGCAGCTTCTCGACAGGGCAAGATGAAAAACTGTTTTTT
TRBV6-1	NA	TRBD1	TRBJ1-2	CASRDFGTGGQGYTF	TGTGCCAGCAGGGACTTCGGGACAGGGGGCCAAGGCTACACCTTC
TRBV19	NA	NA	TRBJ2-7	CASSIDLLTYEQYF	TGTGCCAGTAGTATAGACCTCCTTACCTACGAGCAGTACTTC
TRBV6-1	few	NA	TRBJ2-5	CASSAGWETQYF	TGTGCCAGCAGTGCGGGATGGGAGACCCAGTACTTC
TRBV11-3	NA	TRBD1	TRBJ2-1	CASSLIGQGNEQFF	TGTGCCAGCAGCTTAATCGGACAGGGCAATGAGCAGTTCTTC
TRBV14	NA	TRBD1	TRBJ2-5	CASSQGQGNSLQETQYF	TGTGCCAGCAGCCAAGGACAGGGGAACTCTTTACAAGAGACCCAGTACTTC
TRBV19	NA	NA	TRBJ1-6	CASSIAGQFNSPLHF	TGTGCCAGTAGTATAGCGGGGCAGTTTAATTCACCCCTCCACTTT
TRBV6-6	NA	NA	TRBJ1-1	CASSYGSAREAFF	TGTGCCAGCAGTTACGGCAGCGCCAGAGAAGCTTTCTTT
TRBV30	once	NA	TRBJ1-1	CAWDPWGRTEAFF	TGTGCCTGGGACCCTTGGGGGCGGACTGAAGCTTTCTTT
TRBV4-2	few	NA	TRBJ1-6	CASSQEQGNSPLHF	TGTGCCAGCAGCCAAGAACAGGGTAATTCACCCCTCCACTTT
TRBV5-1	once	TRBD2	TRBJ2-5	CASSKGLAGLETQYF	TGCGCCAGCAGCAAGGGACTAGCGGGGTTAGAGACCCAGTACTTC
TRBV5-1	NA	NA	TRBJ1-2	CASSLDGAGYGYTF	TGCGCCAGCAGCTTGGATGGGGCAGGGTATGGCTACACCTTC
TRBV6-4	few	TRBD1	TRBJ1-1	CASSEDRASEAFF	TGTGCCAGCAGTGAAGACAGGGCTTCTGAAGCTTTCTTT
TRBV5-1	NA	NA	TRBJ1-2	CASRTQQSDGYTF	TGCGCCAGCAGAACTCAACAATCGGACGGCTACACCTTC
TRBV30	NA	NA	TRBJ1-2	CAWSPPDLTGLYGYTF	TGTGCCTGGAGTCCACCGGATCTCACAGGGCTCTATGGCTACACCTTC
TRBV9	NA	NA	TRBJ2-3	CASARSPSTDTQYF	TGTGCCAGCGCCAGGTCCCCTAGCACAGATACGCAGTATTTT
TRBV5-1	NA	NA	TRBJ1-1	CASSSNRAPRDTEAFF	TGCGCCAGCAGCTCTAACAGGGCCCCGAGGGACACTGAAGCTTTCTTT
TRBV29-1	few	NA	TRBJ1-1	CSVDTTYTEAFF	TGCAGCGTCGACACAACTTACACTGAAGCTTTCTTT
TRBV7-2	NA	NA	TRBJ1-2	CASSLGRASGYTF	TGTGCCAGCAGCTTAGGCAGGGCTAGTGGCTACACCTTC
TRBV10-3	NA	NA	TRBJ2-3	CATQAAGSTDTQYF	TGTGCCACCCAAGCGGCGGGAAGCACAGATACGCAGTATTTT
TRBV6-1	NA	TRBD1	TRBJ1-3	CASSANRGKDTIYF	TGTGCCAGCAGCGCCAACAGGGGAAAGGACACCATATATTTT
TRBV27	few	NA	TRBJ1-6	CASSEKGDNSPLHF	TGTGCCAGCAGTGAGAAGGGGGATAATTCACCCCTCCACTTT
TRBV10-3	NA	TRBD1	TRBJ1-1	CAIRDRQGGVKAFF	TGTGCCATCCGGGACAGGCAAGGTGGAGTTAAAGCTTTCTTT
TRBV18	NA	NA	TRBJ2-7	CASSPPDAYSYEQYF	TGTGCCAGCTCACCCCCGGACGCCTACTCCTACGAGCAGTACTTC
TRBV9	NA	NA	TRBJ1-1	CASTTTPTATRGEAFF	TGTGCCAGCACCACAACCCCGACAGCAACGAGAGGTGAAGCTTTCTTT
TRBV5-4	NA	NA	TRBJ1-6	CASSLALNNSPLHF	TGTGCCAGCAGCCTGGCATTGAATAATTCACCCCTCCACTTT